The clone carrying this T cell receptor (beta chain) appeared once. The authors' processing: Estimation of nucleated cell counts was performed using reference gene primer amplification. The assay was immunoSEQ multiplex PCR, and TCRdb's table has in-frame clones only and misses some. V and J calls and clone size are given by that table; D and trimming were obtained from the DNA. Seen here are approximately 130,000 clones, approximately 77% observed once, and the top ten hold about a fifth. The data stem from a study of blood T cell repertoires in COVID-19. Study as a whole: Sites across the United States, Italy and Spain contributed samples from acute and convalescent COVID-19. In each case, the material was cDNA or gDNA derived from T cells, B-cell-depleted T cells, or PBMCs.

Sequencing input: peripheral blood. The sequence was collected from a man of 80 years or more with acute or convalescent COVID-19.

CDR3 in amino acids: CASSLTSGGDNEQFF. CDR3 DNA: TGTGCCAGCAGTCTGACTAGCGGGGGAGACAATGAGCAGTTCTTC. The rearrangement links TRBV4-2 to TRBJ2-1, with 12 bases identical to TRBD2. Germline V gives CDR1 LGHNA, CDR2 YNFKEQ. This CDR3 has 15 residues. J lost 5 bases, V lost 6 bases, and 5 bases had no gene match.